This TCR beta chain was found in a study of T cells in women clearing cervical HPV infection. Study observations and caveats: Repertoire richness, not evenness, was significantly elevated in CIN3+ cases versus controls.

The V end lost 3 bases, the J end lost 6 bases, and 15 bases lay between the germline ends. The CDR3 runs 14 residues. Germline V gene data show CDR1 as DFQATT and CDR2 as SNEGSKA (reference sequence). As to this clone: Antigen unknown. The read ends 3 residues before the CDR3 terminus; that terminus is restored from the germline J gene.

TCRdb's copy holds only in-frame clones and misses some; the assay was immunoSEQ multiplex PCR. This table holds some 50,000 clones. Sequencing was carried out using blood buffy coat. The rearrangement uses TRBV20-1 and TRBJ2-1; D unresolved. The clonotype was recovered from a woman aged 18 to 75 with a cervical HPV16 infection that either progressed to CIN3+ or cleared (not recorded which). The CDR3 sequence: CSASPASVFNEQFF. The sequenced CDR3 bases are TGCAGTGCTAGTCCCGCGAGTGTTTTCAATGAG.